The 2 T cell receptor beta chains in this list originate from one sample, sequenced in a study of blood T cell repertoires in COVID-19. The method was immunoSEQ multiplex PCR; TCRdb's version includes in-frame clones alone and lacks a portion of them. Here the sample spans about 300,000 clones, nearly 90% being singletons. Source material: PBMCs or T cells enriched from blood (not recorded which). These receptor sequences come from a woman in her forties or fifties who had been exposed to COVID-19.

This chain links TRBV15 with TRBJ2-7, with D possibly TRBD1 on 5 matching bases. V lost 3 bases and J 0 bases, leaving 6 bases between the germline ends. Looked up from germline, CDR1 is LNHNV and CDR2 is YYDKDF (reference sequence). The CDR3 has 13 residues. CDR3 sequence (DNA): TGTGCCACCAGCAGCCAGGGCTCCTACGAGCAGTACTTC. It specifies CATSSQGSYEQYF.

The rearrangement uses TRBV11-3 and TRBJ2-3; D may be TRBD1 (6 bases). This CDR3 has 15 residues. CDR1 SGHNT and CDR2 YENEEA come from the germline V gene. V dropped 0 bases and J dropped 2 bases, with 9 bases sitting between them. The CDR3 loop is CASSLDGQSTDTQYF. DNA for the CDR3: TGTGCCAGCAGCTTAGATGGACAGTCCACAGATACGCAGTATTTT.